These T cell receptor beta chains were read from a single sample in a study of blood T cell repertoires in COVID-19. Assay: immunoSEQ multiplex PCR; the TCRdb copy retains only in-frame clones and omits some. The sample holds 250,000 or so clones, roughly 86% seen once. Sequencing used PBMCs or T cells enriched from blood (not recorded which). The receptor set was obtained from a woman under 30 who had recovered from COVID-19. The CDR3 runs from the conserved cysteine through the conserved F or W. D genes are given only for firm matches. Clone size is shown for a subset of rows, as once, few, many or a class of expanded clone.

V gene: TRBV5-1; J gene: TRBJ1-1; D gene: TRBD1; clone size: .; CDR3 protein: CASSEDRVNTEAFF; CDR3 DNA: TGCGCCAGCAGCGAGGACAGGGTGAACACTGAAGCTTTCTTT
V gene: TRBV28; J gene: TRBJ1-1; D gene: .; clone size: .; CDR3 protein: CASSPYGFRESNTEAFF; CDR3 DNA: TGTGCCAGCAGCCCTTACGGCTTTCGGGAATCGAACACTGAAGCTTTCTTT
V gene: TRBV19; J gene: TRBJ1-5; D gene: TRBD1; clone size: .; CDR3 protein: CASSPITGDSLPGSHF; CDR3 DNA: TGTGCCAGTAGTCCGATAACCGGGGACAGTCTCCCTGGATCTCATTTT
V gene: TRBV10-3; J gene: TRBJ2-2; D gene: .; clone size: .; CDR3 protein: CAITAGEGTGELFF; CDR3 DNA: TGTGCCATCACCGCAGGGGAAGGAACCGGGGAGCTGTTTTTT
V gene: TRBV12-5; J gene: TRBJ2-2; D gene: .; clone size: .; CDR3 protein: CASGSSGTTGPGELFF; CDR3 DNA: TGTGCTAGTGGTTCCTCGGGTACGACAGGTCCGGGGGAGCTGTTTTTT
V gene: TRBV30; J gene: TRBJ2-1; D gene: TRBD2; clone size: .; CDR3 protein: CAWSPWEGYNEQFF; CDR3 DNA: TGTGCCTGGAGTCCCTGGGAGGGATACAATGAGCAGTTCTTC
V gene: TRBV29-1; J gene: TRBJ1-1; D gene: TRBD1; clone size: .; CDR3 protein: CSVFLGTGATEAFF; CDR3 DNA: TGCAGCGTTTTCCTCGGGACAGGGGCCACTGAAGCTTTCTTT
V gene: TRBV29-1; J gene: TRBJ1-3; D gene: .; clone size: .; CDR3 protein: CSVGQGNTIYF; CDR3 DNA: TGCAGCGTAGGACAGGGAAACACCATATATTTT
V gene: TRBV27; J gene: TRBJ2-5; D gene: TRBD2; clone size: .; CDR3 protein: CASSTSNLLADVPRDPPETQYF; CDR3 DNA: TGTGCCAGCAGTACCTCAAACCTACTAGCGGACGTACCAAGAGACCCACCCGAGACCCAGTACTTC
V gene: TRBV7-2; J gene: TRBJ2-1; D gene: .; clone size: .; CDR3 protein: CASSPEGGAHAMNEQFF; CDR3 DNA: TGTGCCAGCAGCCCAGAAGGGGGGGCGCATGCGATGAATGAGCAGTTCTTC
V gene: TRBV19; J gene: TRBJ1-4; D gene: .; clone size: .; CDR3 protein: CATQGAGDGEKLFF; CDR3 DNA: TGTGCCACCCAGGGAGCAGGGGATGGGGAAAAACTGTTTTTT
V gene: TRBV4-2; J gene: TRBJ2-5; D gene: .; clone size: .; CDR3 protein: CASSQDRRGYNQETQYF; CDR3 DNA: TGTGCCAGCAGCCAAGATCGTCGAGGCTACAACCAAGAGACCCAGTACTTC
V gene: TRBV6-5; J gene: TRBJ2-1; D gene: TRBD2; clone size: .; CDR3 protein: CASTAGAPYNEQFF; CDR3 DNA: TGTGCCAGCACTGCGGGAGCCCCCTACAATGAGCAGTTCTTC
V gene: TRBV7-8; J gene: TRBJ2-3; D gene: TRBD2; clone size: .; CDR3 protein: CASSFDRNIAGANTDTQYF; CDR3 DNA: TGTGCCAGCAGCTTCGACAGAAACATAGCGGGAGCAAACACAGATACGCAGTATTTT
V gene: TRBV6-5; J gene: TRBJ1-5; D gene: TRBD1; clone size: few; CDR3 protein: CASGTGDNQPQHF; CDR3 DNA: TGTGCCAGTGGGACAGGAGACAATCAGCCCCAGCATTTT
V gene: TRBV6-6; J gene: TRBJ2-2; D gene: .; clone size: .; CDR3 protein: CASSYRDINTGELFF; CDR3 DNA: TGTGCCAGCAGTTACCGGGACATAAACACCGGGGAGCTGTTTTTT
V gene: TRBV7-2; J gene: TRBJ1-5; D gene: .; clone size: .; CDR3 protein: CASSFDSSNQPQHF; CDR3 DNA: TGTGCCAGCAGCTTTGACTCTAGCAATCAGCCCCAGCATTTT
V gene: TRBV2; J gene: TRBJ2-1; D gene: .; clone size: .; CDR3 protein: CASSEERAGAGGEQFF; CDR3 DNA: TGTGCCAGCAGTGAAGAACGGGCCGGGGCCGGGGGTGAGCAGTTCTTC
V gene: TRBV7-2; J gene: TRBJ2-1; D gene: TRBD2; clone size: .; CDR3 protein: CASSPGLAGVFEQFF; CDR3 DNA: TGTGCCAGCAGCCCGGGACTAGCGGGAGTCTTTGAGCAGTTCTTC
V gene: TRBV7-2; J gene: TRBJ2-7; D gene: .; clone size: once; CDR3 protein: CASSFPGVYEQYF; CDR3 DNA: TGTGCCAGCAGCTTTCCAGGGGTCTACGAGCAGTACTTC
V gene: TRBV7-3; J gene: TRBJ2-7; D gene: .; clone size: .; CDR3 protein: CASSLSTGSSYEQYF; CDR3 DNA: TGTGCCAGCAGCTTATCAACCGGGAGTTCCTACGAGCAGTACTTC
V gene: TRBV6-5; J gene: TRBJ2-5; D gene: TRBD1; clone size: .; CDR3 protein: CASGGQVQETQYF; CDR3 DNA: TGTGCCAGCGGAGGACAGGTCCAAGAGACCCAGTACTTC
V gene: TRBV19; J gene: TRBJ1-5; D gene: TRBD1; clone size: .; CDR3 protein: CASSIAADRVQPQHF; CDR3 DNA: TGTGCCAGTAGTATAGCGGCGGACAGGGTTCAGCCCCAGCATTTT
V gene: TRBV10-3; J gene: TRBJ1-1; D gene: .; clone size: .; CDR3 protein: CAISGGGTEAFF; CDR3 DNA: TGTGCCATCAGTGGAGGGGGCACTGAAGCTTTCTTT
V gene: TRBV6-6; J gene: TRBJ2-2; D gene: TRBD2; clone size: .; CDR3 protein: CASSHAGRLAGVGGELFF; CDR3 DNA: TGTGCCAGCAGTCACGCCGGGAGACTAGCGGGGGTAGGCGGGGAGCTGTTTTTT
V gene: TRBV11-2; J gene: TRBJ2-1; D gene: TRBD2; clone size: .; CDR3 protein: CASSLDLLAGIYEQFF; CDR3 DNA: TGTGCCAGCAGCTTAGATCTCCTAGCGGGAATCTATGAGCAGTTCTTC
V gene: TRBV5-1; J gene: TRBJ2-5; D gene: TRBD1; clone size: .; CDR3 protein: CASSLPSYGRGQPTFQETQYF; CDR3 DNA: TGCGCCAGCAGCTTGCCATCTTACGGAAGGGGACAGCCCACCTTCCAGGAGACCCAGTACTTC
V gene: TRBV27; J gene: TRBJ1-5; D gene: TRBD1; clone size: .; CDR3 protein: CASRDLGGQVNQPQHF; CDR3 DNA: TGTGCCAGCAGAGATTTAGGTGGACAGGTCAATCAGCCCCAGCATTTT
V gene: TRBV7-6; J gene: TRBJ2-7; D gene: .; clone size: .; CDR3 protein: CASSPLRGLWGEQYF; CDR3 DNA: TGTGCCAGCAGCCCCCTACGGGGGTTATGGGGCGAGCAGTACTTC
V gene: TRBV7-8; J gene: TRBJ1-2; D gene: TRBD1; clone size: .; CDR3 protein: CASSFQDRVDYGYTF; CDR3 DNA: TGTGCCAGCAGCTTCCAAGACAGGGTGGACTATGGCTACACCTTC
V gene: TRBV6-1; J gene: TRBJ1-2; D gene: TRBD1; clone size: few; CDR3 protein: CASSEAGQEGYGYTF; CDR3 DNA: TGTGCCAGCAGTGAAGCGGGACAGGAAGGCTATGGCTACACCTTC
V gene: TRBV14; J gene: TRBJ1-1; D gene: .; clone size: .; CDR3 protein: CASSQGLGTEAFF; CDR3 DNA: TGTGCCAGCAGCCAAGGCTTGGGCACCGAAGCTTTCTTT
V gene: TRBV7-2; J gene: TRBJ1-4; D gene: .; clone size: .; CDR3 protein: CASSWTVATNEKLFF; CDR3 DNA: TGTGCCAGCAGCTGGACAGTTGCAACTAATGAAAAACTGTTTTTT
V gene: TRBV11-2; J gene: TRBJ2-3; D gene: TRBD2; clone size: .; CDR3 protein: CASSFTAGGLTDTQYF; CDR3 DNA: TGTGCCAGCAGCTTTACAGCGGGGGGGCTCACAGATACGCAGTATTTT
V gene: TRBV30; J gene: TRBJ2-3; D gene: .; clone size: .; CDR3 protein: CAWSVGVPSQYF; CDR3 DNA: TGTGCCTGGAGTGTCGGGGTCCCCTCGCAGTATTTT
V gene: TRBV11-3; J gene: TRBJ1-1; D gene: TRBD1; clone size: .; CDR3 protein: CASSGQGRTEAFF; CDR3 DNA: TGTGCCAGCAGCGGACAGGGTAGGACTGAAGCTTTCTTT
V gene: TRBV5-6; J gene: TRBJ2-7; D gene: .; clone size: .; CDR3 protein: CASSLGRGMRYEQYF; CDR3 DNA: TGTGCCAGCAGCTTGGGGAGAGGGATGCGGTACGAGCAGTACTTC
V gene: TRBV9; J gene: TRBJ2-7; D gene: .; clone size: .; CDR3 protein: CASSARRRGPYEQYF; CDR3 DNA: TGTGCCAGCAGCGCCCGCCGGAGGGGGCCCTACGAGCAGTACTTC
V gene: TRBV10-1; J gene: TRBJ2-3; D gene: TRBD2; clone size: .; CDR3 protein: CASSDRTSIDTQYF; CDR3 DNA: TGCGCCAGCAGTGATCGGACTAGCATAGATACGCAGTATTTT
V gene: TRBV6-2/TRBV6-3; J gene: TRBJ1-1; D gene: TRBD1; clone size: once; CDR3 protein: CASSIVNRGGTEAFF; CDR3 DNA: TGTGCCAGCAGTATCGTAAACAGGGGTGGCACTGAAGCTTTCTTT
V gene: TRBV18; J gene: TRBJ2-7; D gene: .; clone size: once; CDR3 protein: CASSPPVLSYEQYF; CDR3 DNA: TGTGCCAGCTCACCACCGGTACTGAGTTACGAGCAGTACTTC
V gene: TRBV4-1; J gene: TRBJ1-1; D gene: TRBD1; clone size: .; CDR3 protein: CASSQLFSAGGEGTEAFF; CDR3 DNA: TGCGCCAGCAGCCAATTGTTCTCCGCAGGGGGCGAGGGCACTGAAGCTTTCTTT
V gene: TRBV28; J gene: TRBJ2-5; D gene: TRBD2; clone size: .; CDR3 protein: CASSSWTSGRAGETQYF; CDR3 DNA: TGTGCCAGCAGTTCTTGGACTAGCGGGAGGGCGGGGGAGACCCAGTACTTC
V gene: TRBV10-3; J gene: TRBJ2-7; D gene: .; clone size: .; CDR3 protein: CAISESLGLYEQYF; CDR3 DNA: TGTGCCATCAGTGAGTCCTTGGGACTTTACGAGCAGTACTTC
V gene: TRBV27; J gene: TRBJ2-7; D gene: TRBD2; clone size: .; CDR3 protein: CASSSEGTSGYYEQYF; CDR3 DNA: TGTGCCAGCAGCTCCGAAGGGACTAGCGGGTATTACGAGCAGTACTTC
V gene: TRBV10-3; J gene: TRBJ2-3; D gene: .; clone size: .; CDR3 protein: CAITPTASTDTQYF; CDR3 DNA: TGTGCCATCACTCCGACAGCCTCCACAGATACGCAGTATTTT
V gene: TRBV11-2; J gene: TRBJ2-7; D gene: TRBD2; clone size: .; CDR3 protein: CASSRPGTSNYEQYF; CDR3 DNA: TGTGCCAGCAGCCGGCCCGGGACTAGTAACTACGAGCAGTACTTC
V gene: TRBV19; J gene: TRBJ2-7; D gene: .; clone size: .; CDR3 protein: CASSIRDIPNYEQYF; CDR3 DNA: TGTGCCAGTAGTATAAGGGACATTCCCAACTACGAGCAGTACTTC
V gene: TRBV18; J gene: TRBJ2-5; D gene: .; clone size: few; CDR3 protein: CASSGFGTQETQYF; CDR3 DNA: TGTGCCAGCTCAGGTTTCGGGACACAAGAGACCCAGTACTTC
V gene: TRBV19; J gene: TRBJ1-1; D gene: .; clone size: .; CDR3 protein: CASSFYLRQPNTEAFF; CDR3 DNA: TGTGCCAGTAGCTTTTACCTTCGACAGCCGAACACTGAAGCTTTCTTT
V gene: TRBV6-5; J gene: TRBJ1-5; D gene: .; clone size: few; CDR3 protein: CATSRGLDQPQHF; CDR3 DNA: TGTGCCACCAGTAGGGGGTTGGATCAGCCCCAGCATTTT
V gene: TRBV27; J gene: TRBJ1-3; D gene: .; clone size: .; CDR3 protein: CASSSWGRRNTIYF; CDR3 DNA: TGTGCCAGCAGCTCATGGGGCCGAAGAAACACCATATATTTT
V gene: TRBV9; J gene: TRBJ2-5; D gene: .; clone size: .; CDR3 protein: CASSVEEETQYF; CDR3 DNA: TGTGCCAGCAGCGTAGAGGAGGAGACCCAGTACTTC
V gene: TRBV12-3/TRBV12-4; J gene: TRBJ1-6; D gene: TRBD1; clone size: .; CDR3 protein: CASSLTGNSPLHF; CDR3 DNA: TGTGCCAGCAGTTTGACAGGGAATTCACCCCTCCACTTT